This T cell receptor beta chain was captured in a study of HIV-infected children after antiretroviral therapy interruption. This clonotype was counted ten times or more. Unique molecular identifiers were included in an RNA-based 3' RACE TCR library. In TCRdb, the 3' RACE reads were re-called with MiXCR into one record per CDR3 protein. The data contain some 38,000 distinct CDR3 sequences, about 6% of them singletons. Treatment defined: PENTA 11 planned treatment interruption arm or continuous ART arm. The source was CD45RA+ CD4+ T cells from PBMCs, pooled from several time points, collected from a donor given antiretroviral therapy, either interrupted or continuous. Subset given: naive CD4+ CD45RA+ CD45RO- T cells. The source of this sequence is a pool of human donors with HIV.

This CDR3 is CASRGGNQPQHF. The CDR3 bases are TGTGCCAGCAGGGGGGGCAATCAGCCCCAGCATTTT. The rearrangement joins TRBV28 to TRBJ1-5; D is perhaps TRBD1 (5 bases). CDR3 length: 12 residues. Trimming took 6 bases from V and 2 from J, leaving 5 bases between them. In germline, CDR1 is MDHEN, CDR2 SYDVKM.